Here is one T cell receptor beta chain with its context. This record belongs to a study of long-term antiretroviral therapy in people with HIV. Sequencing used immunoSEQ v3.0 at survey level. Measured with immunoSEQ multiplex PCR; TCRdb has only the in-frame clones, and not every one. This table has about 34,000 clones, about 90% appearing once. Germline values: CDR1 SQVTM, CDR2 ANQGSEA. The junction had 8 bases not matched to a gene; V was cut back by 7 bases and J by 4 bases. The CDR3 sequence is 16 residues long. The material sequenced was unsorted PBMCs, taken 1.1 years after starting antiretroviral therapy. The source of this sequence is a man younger than 35 with HIV. The chain combines TRBV29-1 with TRBJ2-2, with 14 bases aligning to TRBD2. This CDR3 reads CSARGLAGASTGELFF. CDR3 nucleotide sequence: TGCAGCGCCAGGGGACTAGCGGGAGCAAGCACCGGGGAGCTGTTTTTT.